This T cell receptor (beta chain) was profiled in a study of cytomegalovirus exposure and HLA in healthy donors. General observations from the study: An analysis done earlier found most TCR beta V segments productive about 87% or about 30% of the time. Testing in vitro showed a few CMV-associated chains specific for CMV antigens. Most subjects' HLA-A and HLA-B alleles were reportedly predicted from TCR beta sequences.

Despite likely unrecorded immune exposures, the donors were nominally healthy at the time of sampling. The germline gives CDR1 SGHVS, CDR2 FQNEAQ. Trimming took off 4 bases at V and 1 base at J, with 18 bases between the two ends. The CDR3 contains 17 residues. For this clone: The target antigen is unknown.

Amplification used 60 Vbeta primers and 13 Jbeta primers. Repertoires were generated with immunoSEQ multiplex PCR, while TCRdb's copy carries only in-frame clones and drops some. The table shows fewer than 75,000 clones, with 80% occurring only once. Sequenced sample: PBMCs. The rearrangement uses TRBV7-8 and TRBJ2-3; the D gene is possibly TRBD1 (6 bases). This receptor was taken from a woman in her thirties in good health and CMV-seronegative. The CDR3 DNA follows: TGTGCCAGCAGCTCCGACACAGGGAGAGGCCGCACAGATACGCAGTATTTT. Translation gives CASSSDTGRGRTDTQYF. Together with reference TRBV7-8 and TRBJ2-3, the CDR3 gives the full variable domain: GAGVSQSPRYKVAKRGQDVALRCDPISGHVSLFWYQQALGQGPEFLTYFQNEAQLDKSGLPSDRFFAERPEGSVSTLKIQRTQQEDSAVYLCASSSDTGRGRTDTQYFGPGTRLTVL.